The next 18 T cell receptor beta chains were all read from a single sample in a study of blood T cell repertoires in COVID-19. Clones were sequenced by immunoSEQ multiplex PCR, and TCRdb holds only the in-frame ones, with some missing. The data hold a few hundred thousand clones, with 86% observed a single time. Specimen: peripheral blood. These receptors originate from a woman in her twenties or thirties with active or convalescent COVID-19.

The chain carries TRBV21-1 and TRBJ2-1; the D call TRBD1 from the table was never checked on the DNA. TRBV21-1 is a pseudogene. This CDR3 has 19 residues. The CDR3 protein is CASSSRDTETRLSYNEQFF. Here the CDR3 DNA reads TGTGCCAGCAGCAGCCGGGACACGGAGACCCGACTATCCTACAATGAGCAGTTCTTC.

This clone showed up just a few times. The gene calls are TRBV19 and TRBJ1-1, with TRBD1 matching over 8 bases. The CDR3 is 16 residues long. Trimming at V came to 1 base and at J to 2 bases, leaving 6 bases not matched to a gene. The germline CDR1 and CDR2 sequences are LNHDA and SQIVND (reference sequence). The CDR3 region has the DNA TGTGCCAGTAGTATAGTCGGGGCAGGGGGCAACACTGAAGCTTTCTTT. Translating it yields CASSIVGAGGNTEAFF.

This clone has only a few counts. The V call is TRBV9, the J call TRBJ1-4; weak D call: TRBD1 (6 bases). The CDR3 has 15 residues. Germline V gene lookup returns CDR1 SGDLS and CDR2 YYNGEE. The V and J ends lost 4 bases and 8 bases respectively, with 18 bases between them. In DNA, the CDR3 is TGTGCCAGCAGCTCTCCAGGGGCCCTTGGGGAAAAACTGTTTTTT. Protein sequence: CASSSPGALGEKLFF.

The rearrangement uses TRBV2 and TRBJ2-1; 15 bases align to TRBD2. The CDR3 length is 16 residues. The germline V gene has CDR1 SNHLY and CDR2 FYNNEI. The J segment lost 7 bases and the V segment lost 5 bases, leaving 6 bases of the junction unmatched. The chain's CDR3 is CASSPWTSGGENEQFF. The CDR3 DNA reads TGTGCCAGCAGTCCTTGGACTAGCGGGGGGGAAAATGAGCAGTTCTTC.

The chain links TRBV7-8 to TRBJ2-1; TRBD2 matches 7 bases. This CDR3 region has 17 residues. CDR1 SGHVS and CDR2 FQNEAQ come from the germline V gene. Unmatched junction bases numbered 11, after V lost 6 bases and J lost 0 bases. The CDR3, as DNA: TGTGCCAGCAGTCCCAACGCTCTAGCGGCCTCCTACAATGAGCAGTTCTTC. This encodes CASSPNALAASYNEQFF.

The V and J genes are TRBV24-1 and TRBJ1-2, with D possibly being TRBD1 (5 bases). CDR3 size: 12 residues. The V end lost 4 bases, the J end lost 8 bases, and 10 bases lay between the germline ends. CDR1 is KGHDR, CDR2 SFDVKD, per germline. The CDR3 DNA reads TGTGCCACCAGTGAAACGTCAGGGGGCTACACCTTC. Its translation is CATSETSGGYTF.

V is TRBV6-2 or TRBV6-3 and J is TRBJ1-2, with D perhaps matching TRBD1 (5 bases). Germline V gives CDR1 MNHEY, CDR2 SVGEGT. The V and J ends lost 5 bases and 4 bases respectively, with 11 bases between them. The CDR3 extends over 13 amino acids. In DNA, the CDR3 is TGTGCCAGCAGTACCCCGACAGCCTATGGCTACACCTTC. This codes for CASSTPTAYGYTF.

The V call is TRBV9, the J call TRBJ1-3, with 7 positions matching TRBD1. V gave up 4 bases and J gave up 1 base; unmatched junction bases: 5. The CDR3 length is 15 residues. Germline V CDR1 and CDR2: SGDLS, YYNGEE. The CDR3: CASSTGQVSGNTIYF. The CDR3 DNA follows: TGTGCCAGCAGCACCGGACAGGTGTCTGGAAACACCATATATTTT.

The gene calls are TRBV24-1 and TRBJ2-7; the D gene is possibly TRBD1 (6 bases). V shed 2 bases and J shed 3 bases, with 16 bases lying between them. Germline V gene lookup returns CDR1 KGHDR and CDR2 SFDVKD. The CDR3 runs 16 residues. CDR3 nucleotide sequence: TGTGCCACCAGTGATTCCAGGGACAACTCCTACTACGAGCAGTACTTC. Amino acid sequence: CATSDSRDNSYYEQYF.

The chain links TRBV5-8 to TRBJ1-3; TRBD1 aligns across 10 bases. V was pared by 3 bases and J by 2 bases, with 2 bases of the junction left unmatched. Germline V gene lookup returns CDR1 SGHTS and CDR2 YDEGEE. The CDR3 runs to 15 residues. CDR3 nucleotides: TGTGCCAGCAGCTGGGACAGGGGCGCTGGAAACACCATATATTTT. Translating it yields CASSWDRGAGNTIYF.

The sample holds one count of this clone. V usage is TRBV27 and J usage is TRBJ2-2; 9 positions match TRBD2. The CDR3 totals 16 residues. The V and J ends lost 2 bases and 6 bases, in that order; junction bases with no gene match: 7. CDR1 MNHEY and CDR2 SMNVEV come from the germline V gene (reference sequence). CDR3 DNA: TGTGCCAGCAGTTTAGTTGGCCTAGCGGGATCCGGGGAGCTGTTTTTT. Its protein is CASSLVGLAGSGELFF.

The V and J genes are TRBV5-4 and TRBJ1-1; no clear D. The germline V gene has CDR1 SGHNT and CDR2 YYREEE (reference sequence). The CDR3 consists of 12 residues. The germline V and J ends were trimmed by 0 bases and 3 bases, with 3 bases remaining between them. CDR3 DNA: TGTGCCAGCAGCTTGGGGCACACTGAAGCTTTCTTT. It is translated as CASSLGHTEAFF.

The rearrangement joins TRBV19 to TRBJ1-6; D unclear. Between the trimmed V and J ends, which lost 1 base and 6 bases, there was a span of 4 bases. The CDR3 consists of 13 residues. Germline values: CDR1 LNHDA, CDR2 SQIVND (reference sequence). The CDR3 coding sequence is TGTGCCAGTAGTATAGGCGGTAATTCACCCCTCCACTTT. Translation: CASSIGGNSPLHF. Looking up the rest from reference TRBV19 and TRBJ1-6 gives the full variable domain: DGGITQSPKYLFRKEGQNVTLSCEQNLNHDAMYWYRQDPGQGLRLIYYSQIVNDFQKGDIAEGYSVSREKKESFPLTVTSAQKNPTAFYLCASSIGGNSPLHFGNGTRLTVT.

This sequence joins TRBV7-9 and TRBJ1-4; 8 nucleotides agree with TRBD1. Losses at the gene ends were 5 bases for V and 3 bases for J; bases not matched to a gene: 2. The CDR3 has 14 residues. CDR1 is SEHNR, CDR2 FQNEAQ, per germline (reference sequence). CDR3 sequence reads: CASSHRGSNEKLFF. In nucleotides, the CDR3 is TGTGCCAGCAGCCACAGGGGGTCTAATGAAAAACTGTTTTTT.

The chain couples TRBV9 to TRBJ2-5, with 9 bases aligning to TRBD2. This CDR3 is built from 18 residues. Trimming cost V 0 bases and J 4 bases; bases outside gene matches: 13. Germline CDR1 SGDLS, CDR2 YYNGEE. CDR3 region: CASSVGAGGPAGTETQYF. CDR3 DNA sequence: TGTGCCAGCAGCGTAGGTGCGGGGGGGCCCGCGGGGACAGAGACCCAGTACTTC.

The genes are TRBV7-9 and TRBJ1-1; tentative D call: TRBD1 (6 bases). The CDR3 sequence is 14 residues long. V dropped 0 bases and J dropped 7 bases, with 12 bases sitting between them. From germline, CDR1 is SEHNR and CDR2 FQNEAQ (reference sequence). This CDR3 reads CASSLAGRTVEAFF. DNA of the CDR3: TGTGCCAGCAGCTTAGCGGGAAGGACAGTTGAAGCTTTCTTT.

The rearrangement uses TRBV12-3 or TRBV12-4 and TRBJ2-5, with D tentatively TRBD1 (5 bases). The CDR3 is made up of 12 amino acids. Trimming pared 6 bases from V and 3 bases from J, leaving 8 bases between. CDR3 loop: CASRRGKETQYF. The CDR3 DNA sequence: TGTGCCAGCAGAAGGGGTAAAGAGACCCAGTACTTC.

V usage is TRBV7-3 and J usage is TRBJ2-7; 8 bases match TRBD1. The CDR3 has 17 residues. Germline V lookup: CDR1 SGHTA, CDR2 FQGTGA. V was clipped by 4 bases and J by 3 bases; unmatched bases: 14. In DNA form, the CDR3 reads TGTGCCAGCAGCTCATACCATTACAGGGGGGTCAACTACGAGCAGTACTTC. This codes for CASSSYHYRGVNYEQYF.